The 6 T cell receptor beta chains given below trace back to one sample, sequenced in a study of CD8+CD57+ T cells in acquired aplastic anemia (dated by TCRdb to 2016 to 2019). The patients picked for sequencing were ones in whom flow cytometry had shown an expansion of CD8+CD57+ cells. Sequencing used an Illumina HiSeq 2000. TCR beta VDJ combination and CDR3 sequence profiling used genomic DNA as the template. The public reads were run again by TCRdb, first through fastp at Q25 and then through MiXCR, and only productive beta chains were kept. Rows matching on CDR3 protein sequence are summarized as one entry with the most common DNA and genes. The sample table contains about 260,000 distinct CDR3 sequences; only one count was recorded for roughly 82% of them. The leading ten clones occupy 35% to 50% of the sample. Sample: sorted CD4+, CD8+, or CD8+CD57+ T cells (not recorded which) from PBMCs. The receptors were sampled from a human donor with aplastic anemia.

The gene calls are TRBV2 and TRBJ1-1; TRBD1 is a possible D gene (6 bases). The CDR3 extends over 15 amino acids. The V end was cut by 5 bases, the J end by 1 base, with 14 bases between. Looked up from germline, CDR1 is SNHLY and CDR2 is FYNNEI. CDR3 protein: CASSWVLTGNTEAFF. The CDR3 DNA is TGTGCCAGCAGTTGGGTTCTGACAGGGAACACTGAAGCTTTCTTT.

This clonotype was seen only a few times. The J gene is TRBJ1-5, the V gene TRBV19, with a possible D match to TRBD1 (5 bases). The germline V gene encodes CDR1 LNHDA and CDR2 SQIVND (reference sequence). This CDR3 contains 15 residues. With 6 bases removed from V and 4 bases from J, the gap between germline ends came to 16 bases. The CDR3 DNA reads as TGTGCCAGTAGAGAGGGATTTGGGACGAATCAGCCCCAGCATTTT. Translated, it gives CASREGFGTNQPQHF.

Of note for this clonotype: One end of the junction is discordant with germline, which a read error may explain. The chain recombines TRBV9 with TRBJ1-2; no clear D. Germline-derived CDR1 and CDR2 are SGDLS and YYNGEE. CDR3 length: 13 amino acids. CDR3 amino acids: CASSVGSDTRYSF. The CDR3 DNA reads as TGTGCCAGCAGCGTAGGGTCAGATACGCGCTATTCTTTC.

Regarding this clonotype: One end of the junction is discordant with germline, which a read error may explain. The gene calls are TRBV7-8 and TRBJ2-1; maybe TRBD2 (5 bases). This CDR3 spans 15 amino acids. Germline CDR1 reads SGHVS; CDR2 reads FQNEAQ. The CDR3 nucleotides are TGTGCCAGTAGCTTAGCTGGAGGTCCCGACAAGGAGCAGTTCTTC. It codes for CASSLAGGPDKEQFF.

The table lists this clonotype with a count of one. The DNA is left out, because the CDR3 cannot be placed on it with certainty; the CDR3 is given as TCRdb lists it. The rearrangement joins TRBV9 to TRBJ2-5; TRBD2 was called by the table and not checked on the DNA. From its first to its last residue, the CDR3 has 20 amino acids. Looked up from germline, CDR1 is SGDLS and CDR2 is YYNGEE. CDR3 in amino acids: CASSGDGGGGYTFGSGTRYF.

Notes on this clonotype: Lacking the conserved final phenylalanine or tryptophan, this CDR3 likely reflects a read error. The J gene is TRBJ2-3, the V gene TRBV24-1; tentative D call: TRBD1 (6 bases). Trimming cost V 4 bases and J 10 bases, with 20 bases left between them. Germline-derived CDR1 and CDR2 are KGHDR and SFDVKD. There are 15 residues in the CDR3. The CDR3 region is CATSDKTTGIGAQYL. The CDR3 DNA reads as TGTGCCACCAGTGACAAGACAACAGGGATAGGAGCGCAGTATTTG.